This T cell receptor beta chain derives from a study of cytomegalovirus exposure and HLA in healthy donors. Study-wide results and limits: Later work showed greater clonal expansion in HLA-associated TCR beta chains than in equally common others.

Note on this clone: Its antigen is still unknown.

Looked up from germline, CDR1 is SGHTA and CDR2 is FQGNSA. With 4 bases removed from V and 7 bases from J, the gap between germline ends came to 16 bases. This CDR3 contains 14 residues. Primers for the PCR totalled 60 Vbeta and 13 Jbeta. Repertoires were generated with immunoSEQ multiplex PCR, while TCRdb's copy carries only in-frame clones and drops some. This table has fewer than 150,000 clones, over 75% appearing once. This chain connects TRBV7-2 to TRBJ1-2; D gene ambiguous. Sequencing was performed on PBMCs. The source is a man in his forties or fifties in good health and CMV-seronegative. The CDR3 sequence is CASSSDYGSGGYTF. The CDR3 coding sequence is TGTGCCAGCAGCTCGGATTACGGTAGCGGTGGCTACACCTTC.